These T cell receptor beta chains were read from a single sample in a study of blood T cells in healthy people across ages. Using its own MiXCR run on the 5' RACE reads, TCRdb lists one record per CDR3 protein. This sample carries approximately 960,000 distinct CDR3 sequences, 25% to 35% of them seen once, and the ten largest clones take roughly 10%. These data also featured in a second study, about T cells of mothers and their children.

Input material: blood. These receptors all come from a woman aged 40 to 50 in good health. The CDR3 runs from the conserved cysteine through the conserved F or W. D genes are given only for firm matches. Size values are once, few and many counts, or a class for expanded clones, and some rows have none.

>many|TRBJ2-4|TRBV7-2|-
TGTGCCAGCAGCTTCAGGCAGGGCAGCATTCAGTACTTC
CASSFRQGSIQYF
>few|TRBJ1-2|TRBV7-9|-
TGTGCCAGCAGCCCCACAGGGCCTAGAGGCTACACCTTC
CASSPTGPRGYTF
>few|TRBJ2-1|TRBV5-1|-
TGCGCCAGCAGCTTGTCGGACATCAATCTCTCCAATGAGCAGTTCTTC
CASSLSDINLSNEQFF
>many|TRBJ2-7|TRBV10-3|-
TGTGCCATCAGTGAACGAGTGGGGGGGCCCTACGAGCAGTACTTC
CAISERVGGPYEQYF
>-|TRBJ2-2|TRBV24-1|-
TGTGCCACCAGCGATTTGTACGGGACCGGGGAGCTGTTTTTT
CATSDLYGTGELFF
>many|TRBJ1-2|TRBV27|-
TGTGCCAGCAGTACCCGGACGTCGGGCTACACCTTC
CASSTRTSGYTF
>many|TRBJ2-5|TRBV20-1|TRBD1
TGCAGTGCCCTTTCTTACAGGGGTCCAGAGACCCAGTACTTC
CSALSYRGPETQYF
>-|TRBJ1-2|TRBV12-3/TRBV12-4|-
TGTGCCAGCACCCCCCAGGGGACGATAAATGATGGCTACACCTTC
CASTPQGTINDGYTF
>-|TRBJ1-1|TRBV5-1|TRBD1
TGCGCCAGCAGCGACCGGAACAGGGGGCTGTTTAGGGACACTGAAGCTTTCTTT
CASSDRNRGLFRDTEAFF
>few|TRBJ1-2|TRBV30|-
TGTGCCTGGATAAACGGGGAGCACTATGGCTACACCTTC
CAWINGEHYGYTF
>many|TRBJ2-7|TRBV3-1|-
TGTGCCAGCAGGCGAGACGGAGCCTACTACGAGCAGTACTTC
CASRRDGAYYEQYF
>-|TRBJ2-3|TRBV20-1|-
TGCAGTGCACCCCTCCGGCGGGCTAGCACAGATACGCAGTATTTT
CSAPLRRASTDTQYF
>many|TRBJ2-5|TRBV6-2/TRBV6-3|-
TGTGCCGCAGCGCATCCCCCCCAAGAGACCCAGTACTTC
CAAAHPPQETQYF
>many|TRBJ1-2|TRBV15|-
TGTGCCACCAGCAGAGATAGGGGGGGGATCTATGGCTACACCTTC
CATSRDRGGIYGYTF
>many|TRBJ2-5|TRBV2|-
TGTGCCAGCACGGTAAAGGGCTGGTACCAAGAGACCCAGTACTTC
CASTVKGWYQETQYF
>-|TRBJ2-7|TRBV4-2|-
TGTGCCAGCAGCCAAGAAGACTTTAGCTCCTACGAGCAGTACTTC
CASSQEDFSSYEQYF
>-|TRBJ2-7|TRBV5-1|-
TGCGCCAGCAGCTTGGATTGGGGGATCTCCTACGAGCAGTACTTC
CASSLDWGISYEQYF
>many|TRBJ2-7|TRBV28|-
TGTGCCAGCAGTTTAAGGCTCCCCTCCTACGAGCAGTACTTC
CASSLRLPSYEQYF
>many|TRBJ1-5|TRBV20-1|-
TGCAGTGCTAGAGATGGGGGGGCGGGCAATCAGCCCCAGCATTTT
CSARDGGAGNQPQHF
>many|TRBJ2-5|TRBV20-1|-
TGCAGTGCTAGAAGGGGGGGCTCACAAGAGACCCAGTACTTC
CSARRGGSQETQYF
>many|TRBJ2-2|TRBV4-3|-
TGCGCCAGCAGCCAAGTGGACGGGGAGCTGTTTTTT
CASSQVDGELFF
>-|TRBJ1-1|TRBV28|-
TGTGCCAACAGTTTAGTTAGCACTGAAGCTTTCTTT
CANSLVSTEAFF
>-|TRBJ2-7|TRBV7-2|-
TGTGCCAGCAGTCCTCGGGGTGGGGACCTCGAGCAGTACTTC
CASSPRGGDLEQYF
>few|TRBJ2-5|TRBV11-2|TRBD1
TGTGCCAGCACCATACTACAGGGGGCAGAGACCCAGTACTTC
CASTILQGAETQYF
>-|TRBJ2-7|TRBV27|TRBD1
TGTGCCAGCAGTTTATCCGGGGACAGATCCTACGAGCAGTACTTC
CASSLSGDRSYEQYF
>many|TRBJ2-7|TRBV9|-
TGTGCCAGCAGTATAAGCCCTATCAGCTCCTACGAGCAGTACTTC
CASSISPISSYEQYF
>-|TRBJ2-5|TRBV5-1|-
TGCGCCAGCAGCTTGCTTAAGGCGGAAGAGGCCCAGTACTTC
CASSLLKAEEAQYF
>few|TRBJ2-7|TRBV4-1|TRBD1
TGCGCCAGCAGCCAAGAATCAGGGGGACCCAATAACCCCTACGAGCAGTACTTC
CASSQESGGPNNPYEQYF
>-|TRBJ2-3|TRBV12-3/TRBV12-4|-
TGTGCCAGCAGCGCTTCCTTAGTTACGCAGTATTTT
CASSASLVTQYF
>-|TRBJ1-2|TRBV6-5|TRBD1
TGTGCCAGCAGTTACCACGGACAGGGCGGCAGGGACTATGGCTACACCTTC
CASSYHGQGGRDYGYTF
>many|TRBJ2-1|TRBV7-3|TRBD1
TGTGCCAGCAGCTCGGACAGGGGGGAATACAATGAGCAGTTCTTC
CASSSDRGEYNEQFF
>few|TRBJ2-3|TRBV6-1|-
TGTGCCAGCAGTGAAGCGGTCGAAAATACGCAGTATTTT
CASSEAVENTQYF
>many|TRBJ2-3|TRBV20-1|TRBD2
TGCAGTGTTCTAGCGGGGGCCGCCGCCGGGGAGTATTTT
CSVLAGAAAGEYF
>many|TRBJ2-1|TRBV5-6|-
TGTGCCAGCAGCTTGGAGAGGAGAGACAATGAGCAGTTCTTC
CASSLERRDNEQFF
>-|TRBJ1-4|TRBV30|-
TGTGCCTGGAGTGTAGGGCGGTGGGGTGAAAAACTGTTTTTT
CAWSVGRWGEKLFF
>many|TRBJ2-7|TRBV20-1|-
TGCAGTGCTAGGGGGTGGAAGGGGGGAAACGAGCAGTACTTC
CSARGWKGGNEQYF
>-|TRBJ1-2|TRBV6-6|-
TGTGCCAGCAGTTACAGGGAGTGGGACTATGGCTACACCTTC
CASSYREWDYGYTF
>-|TRBJ1-6|TRBV11-2|-
TGTGCCAGCAGCTTGACAGGAAGAAATAATTCACCCCTCCACTTT
CASSLTGRNNSPLHF
>few|TRBJ2-7|TRBV2|-
TGTGCCAGCAGGTCCCAGGGGGGATTCTACGAGCAGTACTTC
CASRSQGGFYEQYF
>-|TRBJ2-2|TRBV5-1|TRBD2
TGCGCCAGCAGCTTGGAGCGGGGGAATTCCGGGGAGCTGTTTTTT
CASSLERGNSGELFF
>-|TRBJ1-2|TRBV6-2/TRBV6-3|-
TGTGCCAGCAGTTACTCGGAGGGCTCAGCGAACTATGGCTACACCTTC
CASSYSEGSANYGYTF
>many|TRBJ2-3|TRBV20-1|-
TGCAGTGCTAGAGCGGCGGACACAGATACGCAGTATTTT
CSARAADTDTQYF
>many|TRBJ2-4|TRBV7-2|TRBD2
TGTGCCAGCAGCTTGTCTGAGCGGGGGCTTATAGCCAAAAACATTCAGTACTTC
CASSLSERGLIAKNIQYF
>-|TRBJ1-1|TRBV5-1|TRBD1
TGCGCCAGCAGCCCCGACAGGGGAAAGGGAACTGAAGCTTTCTTT
CASSPDRGKGTEAFF
>-|TRBJ1-2|TRBV9|-
TGTGCCAGCAGCGCCCTCACAGGGCTCAGTTATGGCTACACCTTC
CASSALTGLSYGYTF
>few|TRBJ2-1|TRBV5-1|-
TGCGCCAGCAGCTCTTTAGGGGTTGGACAGTTTAATGAGCAGTTCTTC
CASSSLGVGQFNEQFF
>-|TRBJ1-1|TRBV2|-
TGTGCCAGCAGTGAGTCTCGGGGGATGAACACTGAAGCTTTCTTT
CASSESRGMNTEAFF
>few|TRBJ2-3|TRBV29-1|-
TGCAGCGTTGTCGGGGGTGGACTCGCAGATACGCAGTATTTT
CSVVGGGLADTQYF